The 9 T cell receptor beta chains reported below all come from one sample, sequenced in a study of T cell responses to AZD1222 COVID-19 vaccine (dated by TCRdb to the early 2020s). In light of the paper, this sample's time point label describes: baseline before first vaccination. Library creation used the immunoSEQ multiplex PCR assay. TCRdb's version of the immuneACCESS table is confined to in-frame rearrangements and falls short of the full clone set. An unresolved V gene accounts for under half of the shortfall where checked; the remainder is of unknown origin. This sample comprises approximately 150,000 clones, just over 90% of them detected only once. Approximately 5% of the sample rests with the top ten. Sequences were derived from peripheral blood, sampled on day 0 of AZD1222 vaccination. These receptors were collected from an adult in good health.

This clone has only one observation. The gene calls are TRBV18 and TRBJ1-6, with 8 bases matching TRBD1. CDR3 length equals 15 residues. CDR1 and CDR2 from the germline V gene are KGHSH and LQKENI. Trimming at V came to 4 bases and at J to 7 bases, leaving 6 bases not matched to a gene. CDR3 protein: CASSLQGVENSPLHF. Written as DNA, the CDR3 is TGTGCCAGCTCACTACAGGGGGTAGAAAATTCACCCCTCCACTTT.

This chain connects TRBV24-1 to TRBJ2-7; maybe TRBD1 (5 bases). CDR3 length: 15 residues. Germline CDR1 and CDR2: KGHDR and SFDVKD. Trimming removed 2 bases from V and 5 bases from J, with 15 bases in between. The CDR3 is CATSDWKVEGDEQYF. Here the CDR3 DNA reads TGTGCCACCAGTGATTGGAAGGTCGAAGGGGACGAGCAGTACTTC.

V is TRBV7-2 and J is TRBJ2-7; tentatively, D is TRBD1 (5 bases). The CDR3 extends over 13 amino acids. Germline values: CDR1 SGHTA, CDR2 FQGNSA. Trimming shortened V by 5 bases and J by 6 bases, and 14 bases separated the two germline ends. CDR3 sequence reads: CASSLRVGREQYF. DNA of the CDR3: TGTGCCAGCAGCCTACGTGTGGGGCGCGAGCAGTACTTC. Full variable domain (outside the CDR3, taken from reference TRBV7-2 and TRBJ2-7): GAGVSQSPSNKVTEKGKDVELRCDPISGHTALYWYRQSLGQGLEFLIYFQGNSAPDKSGLPSDRFSAERTGGSVSTLTIQRTQQEDSAVYLCASSLRVGREQYFGPGTRLTVT.

The chain couples TRBV3-1 (or the pseudogene TRBV3-2) to TRBJ2-7; 11 bases are a match to TRBD2. V dropped 3 bases and J dropped 6; count of bases not matched to a gene: 10. Per germline, CDR1 LGHDT and CDR2 YNNKEL (reference sequence). The CDR3 runs to 16 residues. For the CDR3, the DNA is TGTGCCAGCAGCCAGGTTGTAGCGGGGGGGTCCCTCGAGCAGTACTTC. Protein product: CASSQVVAGGSLEQYF.

Comments on this clone: This sample includes further DNA sequences coding for the same CDR3. This chain uses TRBV4-3 with TRBJ1-2; 8 bases align to TRBD1. Germline V gene sequence: CDR1 LGHNA, CDR2 YSLEER. Losses at the gene ends were 4 bases for V and 4 bases for J; bases not matched to a gene: 2. This CDR3 spans 13 amino acids. CDR3 nucleotides: TGCGCCAGCAGCCGCGACAGGGGCTATGGCTACACCTTC. Its translation: CASSRDRGYGYTF.

The chain recombines TRBV18 with TRBJ2-7, with D perhaps matching TRBD1 or TRBD2 (5 bases each). CDR1 KGHSH and CDR2 LQKENI come from the germline V gene. V was clipped by 3 bases and J by 5 bases, with 11 bases between them. CDR3 length: 13 amino acids. The CDR3 is CASSPGDRDEQYF. The DNA of the CDR3 is TGTGCCAGCTCACCGGGGGATCGGGACGAGCAGTACTTC.

The gene calls are TRBV7-9 and TRBJ1-2; D is possibly TRBD1 (6 bases). Germline lookup yields CDR1 SEHNR and CDR2 FQNEAQ (reference sequence). V lost 5 bases to trimming and J lost 7 bases, with 17 bases between them. The CDR3 runs to 14 residues. The CDR3 region is CASSKGSGEVGYTF. Written as DNA, the CDR3 is TGTGCCAGCAGCAAGGGGTCAGGGGAGGTTGGCTACACCTTC.

The chain carries TRBV7-9 and TRBJ2-1, with D uncertain. The germline V gene has CDR1 SEHNR and CDR2 FQNEAQ (reference sequence). The CDR3 extends over 13 amino acids. The V gene lost 1 base and the J gene lost 9 bases, with 10 bases spanning the gap. In nucleotides, the CDR3 is TGTGCCAGCAGCTTAGGGGAACTCCCTGAGCAGTTCTTC. Protein sequence: CASSLGELPEQFF.

The gene calls are TRBV4-1 and TRBJ1-1, with D hard to call. V was shortened by 1 base and J by 1 base, with 4 bases between the two germline ends. Germline CDR1 MGHRA, CDR2 YSYEKL. The CDR3 spans 13 residues. CDR3 loop: CASSQVENTEAFF. Here the CDR3 DNA reads TGCGCCAGCAGCCAAGTGGAGAACACTGAAGCTTTCTTT.